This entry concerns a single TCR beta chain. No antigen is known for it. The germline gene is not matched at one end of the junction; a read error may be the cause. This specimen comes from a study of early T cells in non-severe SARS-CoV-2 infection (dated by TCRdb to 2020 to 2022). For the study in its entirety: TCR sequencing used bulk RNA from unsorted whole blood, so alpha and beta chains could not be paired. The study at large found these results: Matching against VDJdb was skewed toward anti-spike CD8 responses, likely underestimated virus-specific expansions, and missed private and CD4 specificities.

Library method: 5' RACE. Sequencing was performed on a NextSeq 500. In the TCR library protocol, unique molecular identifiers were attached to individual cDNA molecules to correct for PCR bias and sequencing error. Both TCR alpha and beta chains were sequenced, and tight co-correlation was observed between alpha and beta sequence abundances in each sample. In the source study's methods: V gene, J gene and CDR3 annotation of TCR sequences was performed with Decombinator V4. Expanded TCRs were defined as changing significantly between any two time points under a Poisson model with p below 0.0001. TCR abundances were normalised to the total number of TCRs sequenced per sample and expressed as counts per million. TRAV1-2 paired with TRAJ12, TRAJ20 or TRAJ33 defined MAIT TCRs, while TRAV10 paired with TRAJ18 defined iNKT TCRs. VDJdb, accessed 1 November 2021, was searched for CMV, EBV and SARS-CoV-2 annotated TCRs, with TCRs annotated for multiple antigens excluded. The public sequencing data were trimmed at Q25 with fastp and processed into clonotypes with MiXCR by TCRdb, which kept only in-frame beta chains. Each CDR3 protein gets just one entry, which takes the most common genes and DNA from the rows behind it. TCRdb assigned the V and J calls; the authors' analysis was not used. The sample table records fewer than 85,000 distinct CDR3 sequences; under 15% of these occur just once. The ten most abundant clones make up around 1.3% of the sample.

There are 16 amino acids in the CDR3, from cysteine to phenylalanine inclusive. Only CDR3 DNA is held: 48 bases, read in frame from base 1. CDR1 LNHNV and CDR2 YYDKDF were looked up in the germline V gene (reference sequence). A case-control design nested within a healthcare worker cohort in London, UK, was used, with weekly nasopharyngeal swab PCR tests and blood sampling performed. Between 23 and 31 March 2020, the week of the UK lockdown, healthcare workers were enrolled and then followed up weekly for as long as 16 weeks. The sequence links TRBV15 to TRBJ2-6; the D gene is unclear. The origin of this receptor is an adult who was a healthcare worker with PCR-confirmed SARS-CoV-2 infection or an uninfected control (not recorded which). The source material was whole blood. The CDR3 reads CSTSRKQRAEANVLTF. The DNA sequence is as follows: TGTTCCACCAGCAGAAAACAGCGTGCTGAGGCCAACGTCCTGACTTTC.